This TCR beta chain was recovered during a study of T cell responses to AZD1222 COVID-19 vaccine. Study in general: Second-dose intervals of approximately 4 or approximately 12 weeks were pooled.

Germline V CDR1 and CDR2: SEHNR, FQNEAQ (reference sequence). This CDR3 has 14 residues. J gave up 4 bases and V 6 bases, and 6 bases lay outside the gene matches. Clones were sequenced by immunoSEQ multiplex PCR, and TCRdb holds only the in-frame ones, with some missing. The data show 150,000 to 200,000 clones, 92% seen once. Sequenced material: peripheral blood, taken on day 0 of AZD1222 vaccination. This clonotype was obtained from an adult in good health. The rearrangement joins TRBV7-9 to TRBJ1-1; 9 nucleotides agree with TRBD1. The CDR3 DNA sequence: TGTGCCAGCAGGCCGACAGGGGGATTCACTGAAGCTTTCTTT. As protein: CASRPTGGFTEAFF.